What follows are 2 T cell receptor beta chains derived from one specimen sequenced in a study of CD8 T cells in ankylosing spondylitis. TCRdb redid the calling of the 5' RACE reads with MiXCR, one entry per CDR3 protein. This table holds about 500,000 distinct CDR3 sequences, roughly 13% found once. No antigens are known for them. General study findings and limits: Within ankylosing spondylitis blood, a TCR beta motif made up of eight or nine highly homologous variants appeared to be characteristic.

The specimen sequenced was blood, either unsorted or a sorted T cell fraction (not recorded which). These receptors were collected from a male donor with ankylosing spondylitis.

The CDR3 region is CASSHRQGGSGNTIYF. CDR3 coding DNA: TGTGCCAGCAGCCACCGACAGGGAGGATCTGGAAACACCATATATTTT. J is TRBJ1-3 and V is TRBV3-1, with 7 bases identical to TRBD1. The ends lost 3 bases at V and 1 base at J; junction bases unmatched: 6. The CDR3 is 16 amino acids. From germline, CDR1 is LGHDT and CDR2 YNNKEL (reference sequence). The full variable domain, in which reference TRBV3-1 and TRBJ1-3 provide the parts outside the CDR3, is DTAVSQTPKYLVTQMGNDKSIKCEQNLGHDTMYWYKQDSKKFLKIMFSYNNKELIINETVPNRFSPKSPDKAHLNLHINSLELGDSAVYFCASSHRQGGSGNTIYFGEGSWLTVV.

This clonotype was recorded a few times. This chain connects TRBV5-1 to TRBJ1-6, with D maybe TRBD1 (5 bases). This CDR3 is built from 17 residues. The germline gives CDR1 SGHRS, CDR2 YFSETQ. V gave up 0 bases and J gave up 0 bases, with 10 bases separating them. The CDR3 region has the DNA TGCGCCAGCAGCTTGGGAGGGGACGACTCCTATAATTCACCCCTCCACTTT. This sequence encodes CASSLGGDDSYNSPLHF.